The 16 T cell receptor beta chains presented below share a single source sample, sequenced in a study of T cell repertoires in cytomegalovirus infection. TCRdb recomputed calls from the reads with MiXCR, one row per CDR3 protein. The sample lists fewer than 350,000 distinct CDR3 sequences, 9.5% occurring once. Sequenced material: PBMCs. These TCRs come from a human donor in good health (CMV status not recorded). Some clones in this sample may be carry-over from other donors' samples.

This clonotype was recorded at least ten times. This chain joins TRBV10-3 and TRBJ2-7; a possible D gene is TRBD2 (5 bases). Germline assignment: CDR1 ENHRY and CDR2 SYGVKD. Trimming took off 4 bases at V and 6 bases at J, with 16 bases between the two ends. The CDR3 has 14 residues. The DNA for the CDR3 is TGTGCCATCAGTGCCGGCGGGCTAACGGGCGAGCAGTACTTC. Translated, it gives CAISAGGLTGEQYF.

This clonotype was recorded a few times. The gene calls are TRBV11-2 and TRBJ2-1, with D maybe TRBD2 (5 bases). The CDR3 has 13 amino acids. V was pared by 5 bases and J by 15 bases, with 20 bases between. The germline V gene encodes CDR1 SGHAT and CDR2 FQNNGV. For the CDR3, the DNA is TGTGCCAGCAGCATAGGACTCCTAGAAAGCCCGTTCTTC. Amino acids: CASSIGLLESPFF.

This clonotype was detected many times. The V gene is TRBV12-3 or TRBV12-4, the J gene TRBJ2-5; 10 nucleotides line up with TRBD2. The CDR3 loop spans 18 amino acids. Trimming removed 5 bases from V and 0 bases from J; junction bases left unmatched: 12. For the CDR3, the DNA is TGTGCCAGCAGTCAGACGATAGCTAGCGGGAGCTACCAAGAGACCCAGTACTTC. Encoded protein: CASSQTIASGSYQETQYF.

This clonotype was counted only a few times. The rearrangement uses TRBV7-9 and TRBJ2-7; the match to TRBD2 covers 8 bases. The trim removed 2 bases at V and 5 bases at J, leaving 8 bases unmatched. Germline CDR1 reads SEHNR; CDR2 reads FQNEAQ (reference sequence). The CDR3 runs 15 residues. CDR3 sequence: CASSLRASGFHEQYF. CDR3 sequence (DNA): TGTGCCAGCAGCTTAAGGGCTAGCGGGTTCCACGAGCAGTACTTC. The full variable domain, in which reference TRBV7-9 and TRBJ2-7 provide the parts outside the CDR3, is DTGVSQNPRHKITKRGQNVTFRCDPISEHNRLYWYRQTLGQGPEFLTYFQNEAQLEKSRLLSDRFSAERPKGSFSTLEIQRTEQGDSAMYLCASSLRASGFHEQYFGPGTRLTVT.

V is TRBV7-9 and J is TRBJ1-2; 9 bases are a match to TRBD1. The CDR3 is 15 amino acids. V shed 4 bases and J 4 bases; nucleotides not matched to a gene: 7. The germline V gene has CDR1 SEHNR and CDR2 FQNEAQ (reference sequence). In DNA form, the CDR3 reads TGTGCCAGCAGCTCCTTCGACAGGGGGAGCTATGGCTACACCTTC. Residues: CASSSFDRGSYGYTF.

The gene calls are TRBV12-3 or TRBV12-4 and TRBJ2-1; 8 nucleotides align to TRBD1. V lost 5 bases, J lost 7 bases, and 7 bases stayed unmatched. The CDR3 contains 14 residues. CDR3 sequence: CASSSNRGRNEQFF. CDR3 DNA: TGTGCCAGCAGTAGCAACAGGGGGAGGAATGAGCAGTTCTTC.

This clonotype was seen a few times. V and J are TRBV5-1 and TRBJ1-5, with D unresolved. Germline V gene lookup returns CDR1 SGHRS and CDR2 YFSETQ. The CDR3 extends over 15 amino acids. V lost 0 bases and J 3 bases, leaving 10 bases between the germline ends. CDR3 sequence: CASSLDPGPNQPQHF. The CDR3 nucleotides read TGCGCCAGCAGCTTGGACCCCGGACCCAATCAGCCCCAGCATTTT.

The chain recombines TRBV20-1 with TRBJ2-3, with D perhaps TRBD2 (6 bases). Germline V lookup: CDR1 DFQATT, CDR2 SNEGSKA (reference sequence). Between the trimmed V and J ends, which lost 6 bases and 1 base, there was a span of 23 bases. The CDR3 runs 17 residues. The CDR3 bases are TGCAGTGCCGACGCACCCGCTCCCACGGGGGGCACAGATACGCAGTATTTT. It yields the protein CSADAPAPTGGTDTQYF.

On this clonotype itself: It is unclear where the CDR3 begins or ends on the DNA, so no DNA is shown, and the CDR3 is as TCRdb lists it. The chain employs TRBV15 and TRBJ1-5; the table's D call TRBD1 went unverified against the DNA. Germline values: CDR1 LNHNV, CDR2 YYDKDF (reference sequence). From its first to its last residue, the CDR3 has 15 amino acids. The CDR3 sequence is CATSILGESNQPQHF.

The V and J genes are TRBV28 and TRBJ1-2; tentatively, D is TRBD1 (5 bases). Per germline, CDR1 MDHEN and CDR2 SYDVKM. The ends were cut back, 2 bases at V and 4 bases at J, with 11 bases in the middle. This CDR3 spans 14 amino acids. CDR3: CASSLGNRLYGYTF. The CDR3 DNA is TGTGCCAGCAGTTTAGGTAACAGGCTCTATGGCTACACCTTC.

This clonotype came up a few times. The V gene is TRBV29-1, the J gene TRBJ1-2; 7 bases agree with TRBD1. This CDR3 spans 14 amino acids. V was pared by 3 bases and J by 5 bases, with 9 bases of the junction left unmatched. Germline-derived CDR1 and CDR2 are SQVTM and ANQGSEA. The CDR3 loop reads CSVDNRGFWYGYTF. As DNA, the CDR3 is TGCAGCGTTGACAACAGGGGCTTTTGGTATGGCTACACCTTC.

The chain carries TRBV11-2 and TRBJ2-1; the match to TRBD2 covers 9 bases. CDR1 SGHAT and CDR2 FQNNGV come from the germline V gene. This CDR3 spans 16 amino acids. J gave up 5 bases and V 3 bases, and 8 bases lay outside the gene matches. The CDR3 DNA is TGTGCCAGCAGCTTGAGACTAGCGGCGGACAACAATGAGCAGTTCTTC. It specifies CASSLRLAADNNEQFF.

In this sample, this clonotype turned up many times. The DNA of the CDR3 is TGCGCCAGCAGCCAACCTACACAGGGTGGATTCACTGAAGCTTTCTTT. Translating gives CASSQPTQGGFTEAFF. The V gene is TRBV4-1, the J gene TRBJ1-1; TRBD1 might be the D (6 bases). The CDR3 runs 16 residues. CDR1 is MGHRA, CDR2 YSYEKL, per germline. V was clipped by 2 bases and J by 4 bases, with 17 bases between them.

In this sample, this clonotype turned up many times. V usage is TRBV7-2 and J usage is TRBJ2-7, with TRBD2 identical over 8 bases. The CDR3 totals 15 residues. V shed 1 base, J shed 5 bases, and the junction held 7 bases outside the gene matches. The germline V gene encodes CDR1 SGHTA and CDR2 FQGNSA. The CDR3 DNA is TGTGCCAGCAGCTTAGATAGCGGGATGCATAACGAGCAGTACTTC. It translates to CASSLDSGMHNEQYF.

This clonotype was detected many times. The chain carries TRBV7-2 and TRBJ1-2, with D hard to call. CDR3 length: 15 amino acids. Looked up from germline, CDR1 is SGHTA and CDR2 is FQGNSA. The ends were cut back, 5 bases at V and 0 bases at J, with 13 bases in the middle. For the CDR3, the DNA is TGTGCCAGCAGCCACCGGGAACGTCCTAACTATGGCTACACCTTC. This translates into CASSHRERPNYGYTF.

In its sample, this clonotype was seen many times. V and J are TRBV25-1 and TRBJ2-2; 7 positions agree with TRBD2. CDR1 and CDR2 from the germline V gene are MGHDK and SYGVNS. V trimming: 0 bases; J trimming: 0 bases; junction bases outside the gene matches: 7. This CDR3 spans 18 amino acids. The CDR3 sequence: CASSEYRGGAPNTGELFF. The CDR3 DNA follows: TGTGCCAGCAGTGAATATAGGGGAGGGGCCCCGAACACCGGGGAGCTGTTTTTT.